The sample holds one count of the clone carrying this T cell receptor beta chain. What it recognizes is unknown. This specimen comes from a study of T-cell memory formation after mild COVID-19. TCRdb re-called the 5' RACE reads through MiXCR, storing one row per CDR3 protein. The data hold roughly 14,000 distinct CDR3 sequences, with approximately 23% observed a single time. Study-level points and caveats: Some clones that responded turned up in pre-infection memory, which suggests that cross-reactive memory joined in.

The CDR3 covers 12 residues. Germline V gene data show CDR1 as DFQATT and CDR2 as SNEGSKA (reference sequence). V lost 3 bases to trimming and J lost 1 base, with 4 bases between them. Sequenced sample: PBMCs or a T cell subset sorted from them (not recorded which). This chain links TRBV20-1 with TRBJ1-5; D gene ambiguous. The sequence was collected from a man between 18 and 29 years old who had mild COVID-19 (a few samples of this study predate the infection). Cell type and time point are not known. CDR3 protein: CSASDSNQPQHF. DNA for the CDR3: TGCAGTGCTAGTGACAGCAATCAGCCCCAGCATTTT.